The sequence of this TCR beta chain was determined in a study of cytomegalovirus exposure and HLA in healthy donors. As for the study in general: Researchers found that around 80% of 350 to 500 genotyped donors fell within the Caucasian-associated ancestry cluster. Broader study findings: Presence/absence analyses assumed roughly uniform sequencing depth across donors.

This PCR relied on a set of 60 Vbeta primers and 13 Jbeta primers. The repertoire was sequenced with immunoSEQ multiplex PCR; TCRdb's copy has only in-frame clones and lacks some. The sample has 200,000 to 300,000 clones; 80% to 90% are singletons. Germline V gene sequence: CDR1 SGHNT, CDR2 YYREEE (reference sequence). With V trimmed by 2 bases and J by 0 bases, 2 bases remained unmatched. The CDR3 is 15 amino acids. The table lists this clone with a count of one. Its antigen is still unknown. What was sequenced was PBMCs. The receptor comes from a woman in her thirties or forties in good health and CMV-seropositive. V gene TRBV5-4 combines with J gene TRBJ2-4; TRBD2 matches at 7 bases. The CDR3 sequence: CASSFSGLAKNIQYF. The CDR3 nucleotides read TGTGCCAGCAGCTTTAGCGGGCTAGCCAAAAACATTCAGTACTTC.